These T cell receptor beta chains were read from a single sample in a study of Graves' ophthalmopathy and Graves' hyperthyroidism. Via MiXCR, TCRdb re-called the multiplex PCR reads, giving one row per CDR3 protein. The table has about 620,000 distinct CDR3 sequences, 22% seen once. Sequencing was done on a sample of peripheral blood. These receptors were obtained from a young woman with stable Graves' hyperthyroidism. Some clones in this sample may be carry-over from other donors' samples. CDR3s include the opening cysteine and the closing phenylalanine or tryptophan. D genes are given only for firm matches. Expanded clones are given a class, and other clones once, few, many or no size at all.

TRBJ2-7,many,TRBV29-1,-,CSEDRSYEQYF,TGCAGCGAGGACAGATCCTACGAGCAGTACTTC
TRBJ2-2,few,TRBV11-3,-,CASSPNPGGTGELFF,TGTGCCAGCAGCCCCAACCCCGGGGGCACCGGGGAGCTGTTTTTT
TRBJ2-5,many,TRBV6-2/TRBV6-3,-,CASSHRQETQYF,TGTGCCAGCAGTCACCGCCAAGAGACCCAGTACTTC
TRBJ2-6,-,TRBV11-2,-,CASSLGWRAGANVLTF,TGTGCCAGCAGCTTAGGGTGGAGGGCTGGGGCCAACGTCCTGACTTTC
TRBJ2-2,many,TRBV20-1,-,CSAQLTRRGTGELFF,TGCAGTGCTCAATTGACTAGGCGAGGCACCGGGGAGCTGTTTTTT
TRBJ2-7,many,TRBV13,TRBD2,CASSLSGGAREQYF,TGTGCCAGCAGCCTTAGCGGGGGGGCACGGGAGCAGTACTTC
TRBJ2-7,many,TRBV7-2,-,CASSSRYDSGYEQYF,TGTGCCAGCAGCTCAAGATACGATTCAGGCTACGAGCAGTACTTC
TRBJ2-3,few,TRBV7-3,TRBD2,CASSLIAGVTDTQYF,TGTGCCAGCAGCTTAATCGCGGGAGTCACAGATACGCAGTATTTT
TRBJ1-1,few,TRBV3-1,-,CASSQDLGAEAFF,TGTGCCAGCAGCCAAGATTTGGGGGCTGAAGCTTTCTTT
TRBJ2-6,many,TRBV12-3/TRBV12-4,-,CASSRHRGGGANVLTF,TGTGCCAGCAGCCGTCACAGGGGAGGTGGGGCCAACGTCCTGACTTTC
TRBJ1-2,many,TRBV27,TRBD1,CASGGTDYGYTF,TGTGCCAGCGGAGGGACAGACTATGGCTACACCTTC
TRBJ2-7,few,TRBV3-1,TRBD2,CASSYGLAGGEQYF,TGTGCCAGCAGCTATGGACTAGCGGGAGGCGAGCAGTACTTC
TRBJ1-1,many,TRBV6-1,TRBD1,CASSEDGHRGYTEAFF,TGTGCCAGCAGTGAGGATGGGCACAGGGGATACACTGAAGCTTTCTTT
TRBJ1-2,many,TRBV4-2,-,CASSQDSQGPGANF,TGTGCCAGCAGCCAAGATTCCCAGGGGCCGGGTGCGAACTTC
TRBJ1-1,many,TRBV7-3,-,CASSLYRERTEAFF,TGTGCCAGCAGCTTATATCGGGAGCGCACTGAAGCTTTCTTT
TRBJ1-5,many,TRBV10-3,-,CAISATGQTSNQPQHF,TGTGCCATCAGTGCTACAGGACAGACTAGCAATCAGCCCCAGCATTTT
TRBJ2-4,many,TRBV12-3/TRBV12-4,-,CASSLESVGKNIQYF,TGTGCCAGCAGTTTAGAGTCAGTTGGCAAAAACATTCAGTACTTC
TRBJ2-7,-,TRBV6-5,TRBD1,CASSYGGQGASYEQYF,TGTGCCAGCAGTTACGGGGGACAGGGGGCTTCCTACGAGCAGTACTTC
TRBJ2-5,-,TRBV6-2/TRBV6-3,-,CASSKSTGRQETQYF,TGTGCCAGCAGTAAATCGACAGGGAGGCAAGAGACCCAGTACTTC
TRBJ2-7,many,TRBV6-5,TRBD1,CASSRQGPYEQYF,TGTGCCAGCAGTAGACAGGGGCCCTACGAGCAGTACTTC
TRBJ1-6,many,TRBV9,-,CASSDGEAPSSYNSPLHF,TGTGCCAGCAGCGACGGGGAGGCTCCAAGCTCCTATAATTCACCCCTCCACTTT
TRBJ1-1,many,TRBV15,-,CATVAGGNTEAFF,TGTGCCACCGTAGCGGGGGGGAACACTGAAGCTTTCTTT
TRBJ2-2,-,TRBV2,-,CASSEWGPTSNTGELFF,TGTGCCAGCAGTGAGTGGGGGCCTACCTCGAACACCGGGGAGCTGTTTTTT
TRBJ1-3,-,TRBV6-5,-,CASSSGGRASGNTIYF,TGTGCCAGCAGTTCCGGGGGTCGGGCCTCTGGAAACACCATATATTTT
TRBJ1-1,few,TRBV18,-,CASSPQGTGTEAFF,TGTGCCAGCTCACCGCAGGGTACGGGCACTGAAGCTTTCTTT
TRBJ2-2,-,TRBV5-6,-,CASSLRDIYTGELFF,TGTGCCAGCAGCCTGAGGGACATTTACACCGGGGAGCTGTTTTTT
TRBJ2-5,-,TRBV28,-,CASLQGGETQYF,TGTGCCAGCCTTCAGGGTGGAGAGACCCAGTACTTC
TRBJ2-7,many,TRBV12-5,TRBD2,CASGAPPGSGLSYEQYF,TGTGCTAGTGGCGCCCCGCCGGGTAGCGGGCTCTCCTACGAGCAGTACTTC
TRBJ2-5,many,TRBV12-3/TRBV12-4,-,CASSLVVGLQETQYF,TGTGCCAGCAGTTTAGTGGTGGGCCTCCAAGAGACCCAGTACTTC
TRBJ1-1,few,TRBV25-1,-,CASSEGDYTEAFF,TGTGCCAGCAGTGAGGGGGATTACACTGAAGCTTTCTTT
TRBJ2-7,once,TRBV6-1,TRBD1,CASSDGQGLYEQYF,TGTGCCAGCAGCGATGGACAGGGCCTCTACGAGCAGTACTTC